Sequencing of this T cell receptor (beta chain) was carried out in a study of T cells expressing NK-cell markers. Findings and caveats of the study: What remained unclear was the HCMV specificity of expanded NKG2C+ T cell clones. Several of the donors carried dominant NKG2C+ clonotypes that took up roughly 1.0-8% of their CD8+ T cells. The study found these clonotypes also leading the CD3+CD56-NKG2C+ fraction in a few donors.

CDR1 and CDR2 from the germline V gene are SGHRS and YFSETQ. The CDR3 is made up of 13 amino acids. For this clonotype: Its target is not known.

TCRdb processed the 5' RACE reads again and assigns one entry to each CDR3 protein, with no DNA. The sample totals about 410,000 distinct CDR3 sequences; its top ten clones hold approximately 12%. The sequenced sample was blood T cells: a sorted CD56 or NKG2C T cell subset, CD4+ or CD8+ T cells, or bulk PBMC T cells (not recorded which). The clonotype comes from a woman in her 50s in good health. V usage is TRBV5-1 and J usage is TRBJ1-1. The chain's CDR3 is CASHLRMNTEAFF.